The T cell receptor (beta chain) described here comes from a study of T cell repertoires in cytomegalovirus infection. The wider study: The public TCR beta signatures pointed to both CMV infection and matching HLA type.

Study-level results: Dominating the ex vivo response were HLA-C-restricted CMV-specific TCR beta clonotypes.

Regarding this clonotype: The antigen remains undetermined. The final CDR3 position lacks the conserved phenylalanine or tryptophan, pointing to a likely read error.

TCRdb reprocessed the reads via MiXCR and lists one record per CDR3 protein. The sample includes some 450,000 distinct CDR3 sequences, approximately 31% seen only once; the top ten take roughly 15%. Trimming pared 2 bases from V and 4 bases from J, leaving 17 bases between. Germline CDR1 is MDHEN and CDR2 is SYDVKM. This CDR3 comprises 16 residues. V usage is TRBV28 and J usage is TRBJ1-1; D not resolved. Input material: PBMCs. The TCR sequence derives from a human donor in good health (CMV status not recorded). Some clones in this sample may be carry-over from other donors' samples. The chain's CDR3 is CASSLINEGVSTEAFL. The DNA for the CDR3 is TGTGCCAGCAGTTTAATTAATGAGGGAGTGAGCACTGAAGCTTTCTTG.